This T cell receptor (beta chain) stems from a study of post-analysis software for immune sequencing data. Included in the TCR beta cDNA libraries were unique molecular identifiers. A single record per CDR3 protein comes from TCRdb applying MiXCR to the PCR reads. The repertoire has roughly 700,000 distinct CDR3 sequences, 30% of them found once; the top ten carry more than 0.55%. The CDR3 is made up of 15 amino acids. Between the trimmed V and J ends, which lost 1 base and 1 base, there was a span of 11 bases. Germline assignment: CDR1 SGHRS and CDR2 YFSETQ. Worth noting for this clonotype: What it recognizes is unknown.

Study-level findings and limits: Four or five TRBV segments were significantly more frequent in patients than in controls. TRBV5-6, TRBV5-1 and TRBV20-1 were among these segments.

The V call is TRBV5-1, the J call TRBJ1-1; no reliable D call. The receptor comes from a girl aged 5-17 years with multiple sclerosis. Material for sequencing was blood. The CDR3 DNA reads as TGCGCCAGCAGCTTGCAACGGGCGGGGAACACTGAAGCTTTCTTT. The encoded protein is CASSLQRAGNTEAFF. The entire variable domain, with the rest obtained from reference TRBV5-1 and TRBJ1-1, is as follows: KAGVTQTPRYLIKTRGQQVTLSCSPISGHRSVSWYQQTPGQGLQFLFEYFSETQRNKGNFPGRFSGRQFSNSRSEMNVSTLELGDSALYLCASSLQRAGNTEAFFGQGTRLTVV.